The 12 T cell receptor beta chains below were found in one sample sequenced in a study of T-cell reconstitution after alpha-beta-depleted transplantation in children. Unique molecular identifiers tagged the TCRbeta library. TCRdb analysed the PCR reads with MiXCR anew, one entry per CDR3 protein. The sample consists of 110,000 or so distinct CDR3 sequences, roughly 6.1% of them appearing once. This material consisted of PBMCs, mostly from graft donor cells, taken 360 days after TCRalphabeta/CD19-depleted stem cell transplant. Receptors originate from a male patient aged 2 to 10 who had a stem cell transplant for acute lymphoblastic leukemia, so the T cells may come from the graft donor.

This clonotype was observed at least ten times. The chain recombines TRBV5-1 with TRBJ2-7; tentatively, D is TRBD1 (7 bases). The V gene's germline CDR1 is SGHRS and CDR2 YFSETQ. The CDR3 is made up of 15 amino acids. V lost 3 bases, J lost 2 bases, and 15 bases lay in between. The CDR3 spells CASSSQGRGAYEQYF. The CDR3 DNA follows: TGCGCCAGCAGCTCCCAGGGCAGGGGGGCCTACGAGCAGTACTTC. The complete variable domain, with remaining parts taken from reference TRBV5-1 and TRBJ2-7, reads KAGVTQTPRYLIKTRGQQVTLSCSPISGHRSVSWYQQTPGQGLQFLFEYFSETQRNKGNFPGRFSGRQFSNSRSEMNVSTLELGDSALYLCASSSQGRGAYEQYFGPGTRLTVT.

This sequence joins TRBV11-2 and TRBJ1-2; D is ambiguous. The CDR3 is 16 amino acids. Germline CDR1 reads SGHAT; CDR2 reads FQNNGV. Trimming removed 3 bases from V and 4 bases from J, with 18 bases in between. CDR3 protein: CASSLDPRGISYGYTF. DNA of the CDR3: TGTGCCAGCAGCTTGGATCCCAGAGGTATCTCCTATGGCTACACCTTC.

J is TRBJ2-7 and V is TRBV14; D remains unclear. V lost 2 bases to trimming and J lost 1 base, with 9 bases between them. The germline gives CDR1 SGHDN, CDR2 FVKESK. The CDR3 covers 14 residues. DNA of the CDR3: TGTGCCAGCAGCCAATTAACCGATTCCTACGAGCAGTACTTC. Residues: CASSQLTDSYEQYF.

This clonotype has just a few counts. This chain joins TRBV2 and TRBJ1-2; 9 nucleotides agree with TRBD1. Looked up from germline, CDR1 is SNHLY and CDR2 is FYNNEI. The CDR3 is made up of 12 amino acids. Trimming took 10 bases from V and 8 from J; bases not matched to a gene: 8. CDR3 DNA: TGTGCCATCCACAGGGGGCGCGAGGGCTACACCTTC. Protein sequence: CAIHRGREGYTF.

At least ten counts were recorded for this clonotype. J is TRBJ1-2 and V is TRBV7-2; D is unresolved. CDR3 length equals 13 residues. Trimming shortened V by 4 bases and J by 2 bases, and 8 bases separated the two germline ends. Germline-derived CDR1 and CDR2 are SGHTA and FQGNSA. The CDR3 coding sequence is TGTGCCAGCAGCTCCCCCGGGAACTATGGCTACACCTTC. As protein: CASSSPGNYGYTF.

The sample holds a few counts of this clonotype. The chain joins TRBV27 to TRBJ1-5, with D possibly matching TRBD1 (5 bases). V was cut by 3 bases and J by 0 bases, with 12 bases left in between. This CDR3 comprises 16 residues. Looked up from germline, CDR1 is MNHEY and CDR2 is SMNVEV (reference sequence). The CDR3 DNA sequence: TGTGCCAGCAGTTTCCCCGGGACGATTAGCAATCAGCCCCAGCATTTT. This encodes CASSFPGTISNQPQHF.

The V call is TRBV7-2, the J call TRBJ1-1, with 11 bases matching TRBD1. The J segment lost 1 base and the V segment lost 5 bases, leaving 9 bases of the junction unmatched. Germline loops: CDR1 SGHTA, CDR2 FQGNSA. There are 17 residues in the CDR3. The CDR3 DNA follows: TGTGCCAGCAGCCCCTTGGACAGGGGGCGCGAGAACACTGAAGCTTTCTTT. It encodes CASSPLDRGRENTEAFF. Based on the CDR3 plus reference TRBV7-2 and TRBJ1-1, the full variable domain is GAGVSQSPSNKVTEKGKDVELRCDPISGHTALYWYRQSLGQGLEFLIYFQGNSAPDKSGLPSDRFSAERTGGSVSTLTIQRTQQEDSAVYLCASSPLDRGRENTEAFFGQGTRLTVV.

The chain couples TRBV7-8 to TRBJ2-3, with D maybe TRBD2 (6 bases). The CDR3 loop spans 13 amino acids. V gave up 8 bases and J gave up 8 bases, with 17 bases separating them. The germline CDR1 and CDR2 sequences are SGHVS and FQNEAQ. The CDR3 spells CASASRFGGTQYF. The CDR3 region has the DNA TGTGCCAGCGCTTCTAGGTTCGGGGGTACGCAGTATTTT. Supplemented by reference TRBV7-8 and TRBJ2-3, the full variable domain reads GAGVSQSPRYKVAKRGQDVALRCDPISGHVSLFWYQQALGQGPEFLTYFQNEAQLDKSGLPSDRFFAERPEGSVSTLKIQRTQQEDSAVYLCASASRFGGTQYFGPGTRLTVL.

This clonotype showed up many times. The chain employs TRBV7-3 and TRBJ2-1; D possibly corresponds to TRBD1 (5 bases). Trimming pared 5 bases from V and 4 bases from J, leaving 24 bases between. This CDR3 has 18 amino acids. Germline V gene sequence: CDR1 SGHTA, CDR2 FQGTGA. CDR3 sequence (DNA): TGTGCCAGCAGCCCTAGGGGAAGTATAGCCAAAAATTACAATGAGCAGTTCTTC. This encodes CASSPRGSIAKNYNEQFF.

Ten or more counts support this clonotype. This chain joins TRBV6-2 or TRBV6-3 and TRBJ2-2; D remains unclear. V was trimmed by 2 bases and J by 10 bases, leaving 5 bases between them. CDR3 length: 11 residues. Germline CDR1 and CDR2: MNHEY and SVGEGT. The CDR3 DNA is TGTGCCAGCAGTTACAAACAGGAGCTGTTTTTT. Its protein product is CASSYKQELFF.

This clonotype was seen at least ten times. J is TRBJ2-7 and V is TRBV7-9, with a possible D match to TRBD1 (5 bases). V shed 5 bases and J shed 3 bases, with 11 bases lying between them. CDR1 SEHNR and CDR2 FQNEAQ come from the germline V gene (reference sequence). There are 13 residues in the CDR3. The CDR3 DNA follows: TGTGCCAGCAGCGAGACAGTCAACTACGAGCAGTACTTC. It translates to CASSETVNYEQYF.

This chain joins TRBV27 and TRBJ2-5; 8 nucleotides align to TRBD2. J was trimmed by 0 bases and V by 0 bases; bases with no gene match: 0. The CDR3 contains 15 residues. Germline CDR1 is MNHEY and CDR2 is SMNVEV (reference sequence). The CDR3 region is CASSLSSGDQETQYF. The CDR3 coding sequence is TGTGCCAGCAGTTTATCTAGCGGGGACCAAGAGACCCAGTACTTC.